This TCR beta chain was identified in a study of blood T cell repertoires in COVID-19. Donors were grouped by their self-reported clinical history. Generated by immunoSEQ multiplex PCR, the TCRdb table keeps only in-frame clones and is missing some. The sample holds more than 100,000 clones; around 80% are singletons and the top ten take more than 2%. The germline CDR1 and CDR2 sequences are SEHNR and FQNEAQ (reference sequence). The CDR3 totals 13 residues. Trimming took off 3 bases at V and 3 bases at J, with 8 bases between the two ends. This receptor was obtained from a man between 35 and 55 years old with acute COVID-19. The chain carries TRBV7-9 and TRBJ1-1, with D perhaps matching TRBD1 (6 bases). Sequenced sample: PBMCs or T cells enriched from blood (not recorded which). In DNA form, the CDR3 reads TGTGCCAGCAGCTTTAAGGGGGACACTGAAGCTTTCTTT. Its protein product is CASSFKGDTEAFF.